This T cell receptor beta chain was identified in a study of T-cell memory formation after mild COVID-19 (dated by TCRdb to about 2021). Regarding the study in general: TCR sequence clusters from the two donors were found to be largely donor specific. In two donors, T-cell clones that expanded and contracted after mild COVID-19 were followed by sequencing TCRalpha and TCRbeta repertoires longitudinally. Two young, previously healthy adult volunteers made up the cohort, one male and one female.

What the work shows at the level of the full study, not this receptor alone: SARS-CoV-2 specificity was not confirmed for the second-wave clones peaking on day 37. Only a couple of mild cases were covered by the study, and larger cohorts that include severe cases with pre-infection samples were considered necessary. Some responding clones were found in pre-infection memory, which suggests that pre-existing cross-reactive memory T cells took part in the SARS-CoV-2 response. Contracting CD4+ clones appeared mostly in the CM and EM memory subsets, whereas CD8+ clones were enriched in EMRA. Clones that contracted from day 15 to 85 showed balanced CD4/CD8 phenotypes, whereas a second wave of clones that expanded from day 15 to 37 leaned towards CD4+.

Ficoll-Paque density gradient centrifugation was the method used to isolate PBMCs. Points on this clonotype: What this receptor recognizes is not known. It has no much larger one-base neighbor in the sample; base qualities were not kept.

Trimming takes 5 bases from V and 4 bases from J, and the germline ends sit 12 bases apart. The CDR3 spans 14 residues, from the cysteine through the phenylalanine. The entry retains the CDR3 DNA only, 42 bases that are in frame from base 1. Per the germline V gene, SGHRS is the CDR1 and YFSETQ is the CDR2. Instrument on record: Illumina NovaSeq 6000. TCRalpha and TCRbeta cDNA libraries were constructed by 5'RACE with constant-segment primers, with sample barcodes and unique molecular identifiers being introduced. RNA was extracted from every sample with Trizol reagent. Amplification of the libraries took two PCR steps, and the second step added a second sample barcode plus Illumina TruSeq adapters. The libraries were sequenced on an Illumina NovaSeq using 2 x 150 bp paired-end reads. Under the source paper's analysis protocol: The reads were demultiplexed and collapsed into UMI-guided consensus sequences using migec v1.2.7. Using mixcr v2.1.11, UMI consensuses were aligned to TRA and TRB V and J templates and then assembled into clonotypes. Expanded or contracted clonotypes were those called significant by both edgeR and NoisET, with noise models trained on biological replicates. For edgeR calls, the cutoffs were a false discovery rate-adjusted p below 0.01 and a log2 fold-change threshold of 1. As an exploratory analysis of dynamics, max-normalized trajectories of the 1000 most abundant clonotypes were examined by PCA with hierarchical clustering. Separately sequenced CD4+ and CD8+ repertoires were used to assign a CD4 or CD8 phenotype to each responding clone. TCRdb cleaned the public reads at Q25 with fastp, built clones with MiXCR and kept in-frame beta chains. Here each entry gathers all rows of one CDR3 protein and keeps the most common genes and DNA. The V and J calls shown here were made by TCRdb, not taken from the authors' results. For this sample there are 200,000 to 250,000 distinct CDR3 sequences; more than 8% appear just once. Roughly 4% of the sample lies in the top ten.

The chain is encoded by TRBV5-1 joined to TRBJ1-4, with a tentative D gene TRBD1 over 5 matching bases. The receptor's source is a man aged 18 to 30 who had mild COVID-19 (a few samples of this study predate the infection). The sample titles of this study are shuffled in the database, so cell type and time point are left out; the donor was told from shared clones. Sequenced input: PBMCs or a T cell subset sorted from them (not recorded which). CDR3 region: CASSPGGYNEKLFF. The sequence in DNA is TGCGCCAGCAGTCCCGGGGGATATAATGAAAAACTGTTTTTT.